These 19 T cell receptor beta chains were all obtained from the same sample, sequenced in a study of shared clonotypes between healthy human individuals. Data came from immunoSEQ multiplex PCR; TCRdb stores just in-frame clones and leaves some out. The sample holds some 2,500,000 clones, roughly 90% seen once. What was sequenced was naive CD4+ T cells from PBMCs. Subset specified: CD45RA+ positively selected. These receptors originate from a man in his late teens or twenties in good health. Some clones in this sample may be carry-over from other donors' samples.

The chain joins TRBV11-3 to TRBJ1-1; 7 nucleotides line up with TRBD1. Looked up from germline, CDR1 is SGHNT and CDR2 is YENEEA. The CDR3 has 12 residues. V was pared by 5 bases and J by 10 bases, with 7 bases of the junction left unmatched. CDR3 sequence: CASSQGGLGAFF. CDR3 sequence (DNA): TGTGCCAGCAGCCAGGGGGGTTTAGGAGCTTTCTTT.

The V gene is TRBV29-1, the J gene TRBJ1-3, with D unresolved. V lost 7 bases and J 3 bases, leaving 10 bases between the germline ends. Germline CDR1 is SQVTM and CDR2 is ANQGSEA. CDR3 size: 12 residues. CDR3: CSGGEVGNTIYF. In DNA form, the CDR3 reads TGCAGCGGGGGTGAAGTTGGAAACACCATATATTTT.

This sequence joins TRBV29-1 and TRBJ1-1; 8 bases are a match to TRBD1. Trimming removed 1 base from V and 11 bases from J; junction bases left unmatched: 9. The CDR3 spans 13 residues. Germline V lookup: CDR1 SQVTM, CDR2 ANQGSEA. The CDR3 nucleotides read TGCAGCGTTGAAGCCGGACAGGGAGCGGTTGCTTTCTTT. Residues: CSVEAGQGAVAFF. Filled out from reference TRBV29-1 and TRBJ1-1, the complete variable domain reads SAVISQKPSRDICQRGTSLTIQCQVDSQVTMMFWYRQQPGQSLTLIATANQGSEATYESGFVIDKFPISRPNLTFSTLTVSNMSPEDSSIYLCSVEAGQGAVAFFGQGTRLTVV.

The CDR3 is CASSPRLEVLIEQYF. The CDR3 region has the DNA TGCGCCAGCAGCCCCCGACTAGAAGTCTTGATTGAGCAGTACTTC. The J gene is TRBJ2-7, the V gene TRBV4-1; D possibly corresponds to TRBD2 (6 bases). From germline, CDR1 is MGHRA and CDR2 YSYEKL. There are 15 residues in the CDR3. The V and J ends lost 4 bases and 7 bases respectively, with 20 bases between them.

The chain joins TRBV9 to TRBJ2-6, with a weak D call TRBD1 (5 bases). Trimming pared 0 bases from V and 0 bases from J, leaving 7 bases between. The CDR3 has 16 residues. The V gene's germline CDR1 is SGDLS and CDR2 YYNGEE. The CDR3 protein is CASSVGGPSGANVLTF. CDR3 DNA sequence: TGTGCCAGCAGCGTAGGGGGCCCCTCTGGGGCCAACGTCCTGACTTTC. The full variable domain, rest sourced from reference TRBV9 and TRBJ2-6, is DSGVTQTPKHLITATGQRVTLRCSPRSGDLSVYWYQQSLDQGLQFLIQYYNGEERAKGNILERFSAQQFPDLHSELNLSSLELGDSALYFCASSVGGPSGANVLTFGAGSRLTVL.

CDR3 sequence reads: CASSLQGSGNEQFF. CDR3 coding DNA: TGTGCCAGCAGCTTACAGGGTAGCGGGAATGAGCAGTTCTTC. V usage is TRBV7-2 and J usage is TRBJ2-1; 7 bases map to TRBD2. CDR1 and CDR2 (germline): SGHTA, FQGNSA. CDR3 length equals 14 residues. Trimming cost V 2 bases and J 7 bases; bases outside gene matches: 5.

This rearrangement joins TRBV7-9 to TRBJ1-1, with no clear D. Germline CDR1 SEHNR, CDR2 FQNEAQ (reference sequence). V lost 3 bases to trimming and J lost 9 bases, with 17 bases between them. The CDR3 is made up of 14 amino acids. CDR3 residues: CASSFLGVSRQAFF. The DNA of the CDR3 is TGTGCCAGCAGCTTTCTTGGGGTCTCCCGACAAGCTTTCTTT. The full variable domain, completed using reference TRBV7-9 and TRBJ1-1, is DTGVSQNPRHKITKRGQNVTFRCDPISEHNRLYWYRQTLGQGPEFLTYFQNEAQLEKSRLLSDRFSAERPKGSFSTLEIQRTEQGDSAMYLCASSFLGVSRQAFFGQGTRLTVV.

About this clone itself: Different DNA sequences within this sample yield the same CDR3. The chain couples TRBV11-2 to TRBJ2-2, with D possibly being TRBD2 (6 bases). Germline CDR1 is SGHAT and CDR2 is FQNNGV. The V end was cut by 4 bases, the J end by 6 bases, with 12 bases between. This CDR3 comprises 14 residues. The CDR3 DNA follows: TGTGCCAGCAGCTCGGGACTGGCGTCCGGGGAGCTGTTTTTT. Protein sequence: CASSSGLASGELFF.

In its sample, this clone was seen once. Other DNA sequences from this sample encode an identical CDR3 as well. This sequence joins TRBV11-3 and TRBJ2-7; D not resolved. The germline gives CDR1 SGHNT, CDR2 YENEEA. The CDR3 is made up of 14 amino acids. V shed 1 base and J shed 1 base, with 8 bases lying between them. In nucleotides, the CDR3 is TGTGCCAGCAGCTTAGGGGGTGAGTCCTACGAGCAGTACTTC. Amino acids: CASSLGGESYEQYF.

Points on this clone: At the DNA level, this CDR3 is encoded by other sequences in the same sample as well. The rearrangement links TRBV6-5 to TRBJ2-2; 7 positions match TRBD1. V lost 2 bases and J lost 6; bases outside the gene matches: 6. This CDR3 is built from 15 residues. Per germline, CDR1 MNHEY and CDR2 SVGAGI. CDR3 sequence: CASSYDRARAGELFF. DNA of the CDR3: TGTGCCAGCAGTTACGACAGGGCGAGGGCCGGGGAGCTGTTTTTT.

The chain combines TRBV7-2 with TRBJ2-3, with TRBD2 matching over 7 bases. V lost 1 base and J lost 2; bases outside the gene matches: 12. Germline V gene data show CDR1 as SGHTA and CDR2 as FQGNSA. This CDR3 has 18 residues. CDR3 DNA sequence: TGTGCCAGCAGCTTAGGAGGGAGGGCTAGCGCCTCCACAGATACGCAGTATTTT. Protein product: CASSLGGRASASTDTQYF. Full variable domain (remainder filled in from reference TRBV7-2 and TRBJ2-3): GAGVSQSPSNKVTEKGKDVELRCDPISGHTALYWYRQSLGQGLEFLIYFQGNSAPDKSGLPSDRFSAERTGGSVSTLTIQRTQQEDSAVYLCASSLGGRASASTDTQYFGPGTRLTVL.

The rearrangement links TRBV5-1 to TRBJ2-2; D call uncertain. The germline CDR1 and CDR2 sequences are SGHRS and YFSETQ. Trimming removed 0 bases from V and 1 base from J, with 4 bases in between. CDR3 length: 14 residues. The CDR3 DNA sequence: TGCGCCAGCAGCTTGGATTGGAACACCGGGGAGCTGTTTTTT. This sequence encodes CASSLDWNTGELFF.

The gene calls are TRBV28 and TRBJ2-6; D gene ambiguous. CDR1 is MDHEN, CDR2 SYDVKM, per germline. Trimming stripped 7 bases from V and 4 bases from J, with 17 bases between. The CDR3 sequence is 16 residues long. CDR3 sequence: CASTPLGVGGANVLTF. Written as DNA, the CDR3 is TGTGCCAGCACCCCGCTGGGCGTTGGAGGGGCCAACGTCCTGACTTTC.

The gene calls are TRBV30 and TRBJ2-1, with 9 bases lining up with TRBD2. Trimming took 0 bases from V and 6 from J; bases not matched to a gene: 9. Germline-derived CDR1 and CDR2 are GTSNPN and SVGIG (reference sequence). The CDR3 has 16 residues. The CDR3: CAWSVRVLAGPNEQFF. CDR3 sequence (DNA): TGTGCCTGGAGTGTACGAGTACTAGCGGGCCCCAATGAGCAGTTCTTC.

J is TRBJ1-5 and V is TRBV4-1, with D hard to call. This CDR3 is built from 14 residues. Germline CDR1 and CDR2: MGHRA and YSYEKL. V lost 1 base to trimming and J lost 9 bases, with 13 bases between them. The CDR3 here is CASSQVLPGGPQHF. The CDR3 nucleotides are TGCGCCAGCAGCCAAGTCCTGCCCGGTGGGCCCCAGCATTTT.

This rearrangement joins TRBV27 to TRBJ1-1; maybe TRBD1 (5 bases). CDR1 and CDR2 from the germline V gene are MNHEY and SMNVEV (reference sequence). V lost 6 bases and J 0 bases, leaving 14 bases between the germline ends. The CDR3 contains 15 residues. CDR3 amino acids: CASSNRRGMNTEAFF. The CDR3 nucleotides are TGTGCCAGCAGCAACAGGCGGGGAATGAACACTGAAGCTTTCTTT.

This clone is a singleton in its sample. V gene TRBV7-2 combines with J gene TRBJ1-4; 7 bases are a match to TRBD1. CDR1 is SGHTA, CDR2 FQGNSA, per germline. V shed 5 bases, J shed 3 bases, and the junction held 6 bases outside the gene matches. There are 15 residues in the CDR3. Written as DNA, the CDR3 is TGTGCCAGCAGCCCGTTTGGGACAGCTAATGAAAAACTGTTTTTT. It translates to CASSPFGTANEKLFF.

J is TRBJ1-2 and V is TRBV7-3; perhaps TRBD1 as D (5 bases). V gave up 2 bases and J gave up 0 bases, with 13 bases separating them. The germline CDR1 and CDR2 sequences are SGHTA and FQGTGA. The CDR3 has 16 residues. The CDR3 DNA reads TGTGCCAGCAGCTTAGGGGCAGACGGCTCTAACTATGGCTACACCTTC. Its translation is CASSLGADGSNYGYTF.

This chain links TRBV11-3 with TRBJ2-5; 7 bases align to TRBD2. This CDR3 contains 13 residues. V was pared by 5 bases and J by 5 bases, with 5 bases of the junction left unmatched. Germline V gene sequence: CDR1 SGHNT, CDR2 YENEEA. This chain's CDR3 is CASSRVRGETQYF. CDR3 nucleotide sequence: TGTGCCAGCAGCCGGGTGCGGGGGGAGACCCAGTACTTC. Together with reference TRBV11-3 and TRBJ2-5, the CDR3 gives the full variable domain: EAGVVQSPRYKIIEKKQPVAFWCNPISGHNTLYWYLQNLGQGPELLIRYENEEAVDDSQLPKDRFSAERLKGVDSTLKIQPAELGDSAVYLCASSRVRGETQYFGPGTRLLVL.